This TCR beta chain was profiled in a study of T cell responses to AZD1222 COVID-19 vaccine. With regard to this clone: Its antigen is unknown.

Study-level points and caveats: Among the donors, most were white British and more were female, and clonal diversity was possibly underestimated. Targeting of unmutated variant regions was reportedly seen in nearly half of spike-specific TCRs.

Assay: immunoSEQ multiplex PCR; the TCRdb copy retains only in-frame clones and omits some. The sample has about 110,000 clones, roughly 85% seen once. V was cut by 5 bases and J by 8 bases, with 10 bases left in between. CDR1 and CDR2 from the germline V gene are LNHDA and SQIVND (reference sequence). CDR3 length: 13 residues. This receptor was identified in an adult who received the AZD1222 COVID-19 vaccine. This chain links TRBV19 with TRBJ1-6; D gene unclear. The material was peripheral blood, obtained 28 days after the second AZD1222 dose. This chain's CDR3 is CASSDQRDSPLHF. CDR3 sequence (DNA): TGTGCCAGTAGTGACCAGAGGGATTCACCCCTCCACTTT. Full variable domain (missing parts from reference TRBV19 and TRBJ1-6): DGGITQSPKYLFRKEGQNVTLSCEQNLNHDAMYWYRQDPGQGLRLIYYSQIVNDFQKGDIAEGYSVSREKKESFPLTVTSAQKNPTAFYLCASSDQRDSPLHFGNGTRLTVT.